This T cell receptor beta chain was retrieved from a study of blood T cell repertoires in COVID-19. The V and J ends lost 7 bases and 5 bases, in that order; junction bases with no gene match: 4. This CDR3 spans 12 amino acids. CDR1 and CDR2 from the germline V gene are MNHEY and SMNVEV (reference sequence). The recovered donors of Cohort 3 showed two negative PCRs, clearance, or symptom resolution. Assay used: immunoSEQ multiplex PCR; TCRdb lists only in-frame clones, some missing. The sample includes around 300,000 clones, over 75% of them seen just once. Sequencing was carried out using PBMCs or T cells enriched from blood (not recorded which). The receptor's source is a woman in her 30s who had recovered from COVID-19. The J gene is TRBJ1-1, the V gene TRBV27, with 7 bases matching TRBD1. For the CDR3, the DNA is TGTGCCAGCACGACAGGGCGGACTGAAGCTTTCTTT. Its translation is CASTTGRTEAFF.